The 23 T cell receptor beta chains below come from one sample, sequenced in a study of early stage breast cancer tumors. The repertoire was sequenced with immunoSEQ multiplex PCR; TCRdb's copy has only in-frame clones and lacks some. The data hold 60,000 to 80,000 clones, with more than 60% observed a single time. The source material was blood. These receptors all come from a person between 55 and 69 years old with breast cancer.

In DNA form, the CDR3 reads TGTGCCAGCTCACCACGGGGGGGGGAGCAGTTCTTC. Protein: CASSPRGGEQFF. The genes are TRBV18 and TRBJ2-1; 7 nucleotides match TRBD2. This CDR3 has 12 amino acids. The V and J ends lost 1 base and 10 bases, in that order; junction bases with no gene match: 1. CDR1 and CDR2 (germline): KGHSH, LQKENI.

The gene calls are TRBV7-8 and TRBJ1-5; D is undetermined. The CDR3 spans 13 residues. Germline CDR1 reads SGHVS; CDR2 reads FQNEAQ. V dropped 1 base and J dropped 4 bases, with 5 bases sitting between them. This CDR3 reads CASSLGQNQPQHF. Written as DNA, the CDR3 is TGTGCCAGCAGCTTAGGGCAGAATCAGCCCCAGCATTTT.

The rearrangement uses TRBV19 and TRBJ2-6; TRBD1 agrees at 7 bases. The CDR3 is made up of 14 amino acids. With 8 bases clipped from V and 2 bases from J, the junction kept 3 bases outside the gene matches. Germline lookup yields CDR1 LNHDA and CDR2 SQIVND (reference sequence). CDR3 sequence: CASQQGPGANVLTF. CDR3 bases: TGTGCCAGTCAACAGGGGCCTGGGGCCAACGTCCTGACTTTC.

CDR3 amino acids: CASRGQTATNEKLFF. DNA of the CDR3: TGTGCCAGCAGAGGACAGACTGCAACTAATGAAAAACTGTTTTTT. The V and J genes are TRBV6-4 and TRBJ1-4; weak D call: TRBD1 (6 bases). The CDR3 is made up of 15 amino acids. CDR1 and CDR2 from the germline V gene are MRHNA and SNTAGT. V was clipped by 6 bases and J by 0 bases, with 11 bases between them.

The rearrangement joins TRBV5-4 to TRBJ2-3, with TRBD2 matching over 7 bases. Germline V gene data show CDR1 as SGHNT and CDR2 as YYREEE (reference sequence). Trimming at V came to 4 bases and at J to 3 bases, leaving 8 bases not matched to a gene. The CDR3 spans 15 residues. CDR3 in amino acids: CASSPEWGGTDTQYF. The CDR3 nucleotides are TGTGCCAGCAGCCCTGAGTGGGGGGGAACAGATACGCAGTATTTT.

This clone was counted between two and nine times. The rearrangement uses TRBV7-9 and TRBJ1-3; perhaps TRBD1 as D (5 bases). In germline, CDR1 is SEHNR, CDR2 FQNEAQ (reference sequence). V was shortened by 5 bases and J by 9 bases, with 20 bases between the two germline ends. The CDR3 covers 15 residues. In nucleotides, the CDR3 is TGTGCCAGCAGCACCCGGACGGGGGAGGTGGGCACCATATATTTT. The encoded protein is CASSTRTGEVGTIYF.

The genes are TRBV10-3 and TRBJ1-5; D unclear. Germline CDR1 and CDR2: ENHRY and SYGVKD. The V and J ends lost 1 base and 5 bases respectively, with 9 bases between them. The CDR3 contains 14 residues. The CDR3 is CAISEFGDYQPQHF. CDR3 sequence (DNA): TGTGCCATCAGTGAGTTTGGAGACTATCAGCCCCAGCATTTT.

This sequence joins TRBV30 and TRBJ2-5, with 7 nucleotides matching TRBD2. Germline V lookup: CDR1 GTSNPN, CDR2 SVGIG (reference sequence). This CDR3 comprises 13 residues. This CDR3 reads CATRGDDQETQYF. The DNA of the CDR3 is TGTGCAACCCGGGGGGACGACCAAGAGACCCAGTACTTC.

This clone turned up a few times. The J gene is TRBJ2-3, the V gene TRBV6-6; D ambiguous. The CDR3 covers 11 residues. V gave up 7 bases and J gave up 4 bases, with 6 bases separating them. CDR1 is MNHNY, CDR2 SVGAGI, per germline (reference sequence). CDR3 nucleotides: TGTGCCAGCACCGCCTCAGATACGCAGTATTTT. It translates to CASTASDTQYF.

V gene TRBV5-6 combines with J gene TRBJ2-1; 10 nucleotides align to TRBD2. With 4 bases clipped from V and 3 bases from J, the junction kept 7 bases outside the gene matches. The CDR3 totals 16 residues. Germline CDR1 reads SGHDT; CDR2 reads YYEEEE. Here the CDR3 DNA reads TGTGCCAGCAGCAGCCTCGGGACTAGCGACTACAATGAGCAGTTCTTC. It translates to CASSSLGTSDYNEQFF.

This clone showed up just a few times. The V and J genes are TRBV11-3 and TRBJ2-1; 7 bases are shared with TRBD2. Germline trimming cut 2 bases from V and 8 bases from J; bases unmatched to any gene: 3. The germline V gene has CDR1 SGHNT and CDR2 YENEEA. The CDR3 has 13 amino acids. The CDR3: CASSLTGGYEQFF. CDR3 nucleotides: TGTGCCAGCAGCTTAACCGGGGGGTATGAGCAGTTCTTC.

This sequence joins TRBV25-1 and TRBJ1-2; D unclear. CDR3 length: 13 residues. V was clipped by 3 bases and J by 1 base, with 6 bases between them. Germline values: CDR1 MGHDK, CDR2 SYGVNS. This chain's CDR3 is CASSDVVNYGYTF. The DNA for the CDR3 is TGTGCCAGCAGTGATGTGGTTAACTATGGCTACACCTTC.

The CDR3 DNA reads TGCAGCGTTGGAGGGCAGGGAGGGGAAAAACTGTTTTTT. Its protein is CSVGGQGGEKLFF. V gene TRBV29-1 combines with J gene TRBJ1-4; possible D gene TRBD1, 5 bases. V shed 4 bases and J shed 8 bases, with 14 bases lying between them. The CDR3 has 13 amino acids. The germline V gene encodes CDR1 SQVTM and CDR2 ANQGSEA.

The V gene is TRBV28, the J gene TRBJ2-1, with 10 bases fitting TRBD2. V was pared by 3 bases and J by 7 bases, with 9 bases of the junction left unmatched. There are 16 residues in the CDR3. Germline V gives CDR1 MDHEN, CDR2 SYDVKM. CDR3 region: CASSFIAGGRGNEQFF. DNA for the CDR3: TGTGCCAGCAGTTTTATAGCGGGAGGAAGAGGGAATGAGCAGTTCTTC.

This chain joins TRBV5-1 and TRBJ2-7; the D is unclear. Trimming removed 4 bases at V and 6 bases at J, with 14 bases between. The CDR3 consists of 13 residues. In germline, CDR1 is SGHRS, CDR2 YFSETQ. In DNA form, the CDR3 reads TGCGCCAGCAGCCTCTCCCCTCAGGCCGAGCAGTACTTC. The encoded protein is CASSLSPQAEQYF.

This sequence joins TRBV5-1 and TRBJ1-4; 7 bases match TRBD1. Looked up from germline, CDR1 is SGHRS and CDR2 is YFSETQ. Trimming took 1 base from V and 7 from J; bases not matched to a gene: 4. The CDR3 has 14 amino acids. The CDR3 DNA is TGCGCCAGCAGCTTGAAGGGGGCAGGTGAAAAACTGTTTTTT. It codes for CASSLKGAGEKLFF.

This clone was observed a handful of times. CDR3 protein: CASSSGQGNTEAFF. CDR3 bases: TGTGCCAGCAGCTCGGGACAGGGGAACACTGAAGCTTTCTTT. The chain carries TRBV4-2 and TRBJ1-1; TRBD1 aligns across 9 bases. CDR1 and CDR2 (germline): LGHNA, YNFKEQ. The CDR3 has 14 amino acids. Germline trimming cut 5 bases from V and 1 base from J; bases unmatched to any gene: 2.

The chain joins TRBV2 to TRBJ2-3, with 7 bases matching TRBD2. Germline V gives CDR1 SNHLY, CDR2 FYNNEI. The CDR3 contains 15 residues. Trimming removed 4 bases from V and 3 bases from J; junction bases left unmatched: 7. For the CDR3, the DNA is TGTGCCAGCAGTGTGGGGGGGAGAGGTACAGATACGCAGTATTTT. Its translation is CASSVGGRGTDTQYF. The complete variable domain, with remaining parts taken from reference TRBV2 and TRBJ2-3, reads EPEVTQTPSHQVTQMGQEVILRCVPISNHLYFYWYRQILGQKVEFLVSFYNNEISEKSEIFDDQFSVERPDGSNFTLKIRSTKLEDSAMYFCASSVGGRGTDTQYFGPGTRLTVL.

This clone was counted only a few times. The chain links TRBV5-5 to TRBJ1-6, with TRBD1 as a possible D gene (5 bases). Germline V gene sequence: CDR1 SGHKS, CDR2 YYEKEE (reference sequence). V was clipped by 4 bases and J by 11 bases, with 16 bases between them. This CDR3 is built from 14 residues. Here the CDR3 reads CASSRSGERTPLHF. CDR3 sequence (DNA): TGTGCCAGCAGCCGTTCGGGGGAGAGGACACCCCTCCACTTT.

The chain employs TRBV5-6 and TRBJ1-2; 8 bases are a match to TRBD1. The germline gives CDR1 SGHDT, CDR2 YYEEEE. J was trimmed by 5 bases and V by 0 bases; bases with no gene match: 6. The CDR3 totals 15 residues. In nucleotides, the CDR3 is TGTGCCAGCAGCTTGGAAGGGACAGGATATTATGGCTACACCTTC. It encodes CASSLEGTGYYGYTF.

J is TRBJ2-3 and V is TRBV5-4, with TRBD2 as a possible D gene (6 bases). The V and J ends lost 4 bases and 6 bases respectively, with 18 bases between them. CDR1 SGHNT and CDR2 YYREEE come from the germline V gene (reference sequence). The CDR3 covers 15 residues. In nucleotides, the CDR3 is TGTGCCAGCAGCCGGGAACTAGGCGGGGCGGATACGCAGTATTTT. Protein sequence: CASSRELGGADTQYF.

The chain carries TRBV7-3 and TRBJ2-5; D perhaps matches TRBD2 (6 bases). V was shortened by 1 base and J by 1 base, with 10 bases between the two germline ends. The CDR3 spans 15 residues. From germline, CDR1 is SGHTA and CDR2 FQGTGA. The CDR3 coding sequence is TGTGCCAGCAGCTTAATAGGTAGCGGCCAAGAGACCCAGTACTTC. This sequence encodes CASSLIGSGQETQYF.

V and J are TRBV9 and TRBJ1-1, with unresolved D. Germline CDR1 is SGDLS and CDR2 is YYNGEE. The CDR3 is made up of 12 amino acids. V was cut by 7 bases and J by 4 bases, with 11 bases left in between. The CDR3 coding sequence is TGTGCCAGCTCAGAGGGAGGCACTGAAGCTTTCTTT. Translated, it gives CASSEGGTEAFF.